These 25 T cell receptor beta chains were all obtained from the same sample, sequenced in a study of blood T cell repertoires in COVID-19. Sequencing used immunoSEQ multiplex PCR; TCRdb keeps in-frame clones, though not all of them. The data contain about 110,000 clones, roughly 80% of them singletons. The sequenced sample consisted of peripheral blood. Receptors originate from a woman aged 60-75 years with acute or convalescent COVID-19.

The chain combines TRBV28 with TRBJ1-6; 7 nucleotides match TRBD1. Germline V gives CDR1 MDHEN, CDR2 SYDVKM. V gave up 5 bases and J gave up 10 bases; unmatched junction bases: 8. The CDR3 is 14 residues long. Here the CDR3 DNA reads TGTGCCAGCAGTCTGCCACAGGGGAACTCACCCCTCCACTTT. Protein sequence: CASSLPQGNSPLHF.

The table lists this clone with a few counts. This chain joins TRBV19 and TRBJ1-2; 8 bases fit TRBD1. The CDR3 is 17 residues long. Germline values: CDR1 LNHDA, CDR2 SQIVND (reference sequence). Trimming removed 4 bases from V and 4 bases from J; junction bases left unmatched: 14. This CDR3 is CASSTQGALPSLYGYTF. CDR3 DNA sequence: TGTGCCAGTAGTACCCAGGGGGCGCTCCCCTCCCTCTATGGCTACACCTTC.

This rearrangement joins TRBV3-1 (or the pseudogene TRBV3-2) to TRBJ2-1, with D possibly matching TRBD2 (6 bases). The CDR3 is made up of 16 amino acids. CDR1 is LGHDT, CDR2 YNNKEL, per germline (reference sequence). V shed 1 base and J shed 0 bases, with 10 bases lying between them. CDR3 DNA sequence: TGTGCCAGCAGCCAAGCGACTAGGATCTCCTACAATGAGCAGTTCTTC. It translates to CASSQATRISYNEQFF.

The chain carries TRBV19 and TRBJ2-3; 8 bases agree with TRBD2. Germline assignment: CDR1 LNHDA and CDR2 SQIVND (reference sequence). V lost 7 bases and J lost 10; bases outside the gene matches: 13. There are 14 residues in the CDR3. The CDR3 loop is CASTQGRREAPQYF. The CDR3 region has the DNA TGTGCCAGTACCCAAGGACGGCGGGAGGCCCCGCAGTATTTT.

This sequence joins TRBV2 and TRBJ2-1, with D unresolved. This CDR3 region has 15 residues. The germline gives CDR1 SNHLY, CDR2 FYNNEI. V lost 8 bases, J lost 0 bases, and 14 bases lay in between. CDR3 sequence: CASHLISGSYNEQFF. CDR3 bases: TGTGCCAGCCATTTGATATCGGGCTCCTACAATGAGCAGTTCTTC.

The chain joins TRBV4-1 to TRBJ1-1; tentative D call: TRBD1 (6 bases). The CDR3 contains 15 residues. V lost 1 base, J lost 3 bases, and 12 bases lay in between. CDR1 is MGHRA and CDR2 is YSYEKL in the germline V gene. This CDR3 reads CASSQVTQGYTEAFF. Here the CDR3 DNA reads TGCGCCAGCAGCCAAGTGACGCAGGGGTACACTGAAGCTTTCTTT.

The CDR3 region has the DNA TGTGCCAGCCTAGGACTAGCTGGTAATGAGCAGTTCTTC. This translates into CASLGLAGNEQFF. The chain employs TRBV19 and TRBJ2-1; 8 bases match TRBD2. The trim removed 9 bases at V and 7 bases at J, leaving 8 bases unmatched. Germline lookup yields CDR1 LNHDA and CDR2 SQIVND (reference sequence). The CDR3 spans 13 residues.

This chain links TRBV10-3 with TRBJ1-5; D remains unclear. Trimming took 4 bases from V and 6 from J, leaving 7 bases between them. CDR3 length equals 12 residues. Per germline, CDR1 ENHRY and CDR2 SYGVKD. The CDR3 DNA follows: TGTGCCATCAGTGGATCCGGTCAGCCCCAGCATTTT. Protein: CAISGSGQPQHF.

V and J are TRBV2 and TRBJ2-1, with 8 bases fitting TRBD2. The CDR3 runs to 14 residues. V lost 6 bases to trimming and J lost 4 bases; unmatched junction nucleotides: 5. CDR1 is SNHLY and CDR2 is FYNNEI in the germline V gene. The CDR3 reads CASRGAGVYNEQFF. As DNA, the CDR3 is TGTGCCAGCAGGGGAGCGGGGGTTTACAATGAGCAGTTCTTC.

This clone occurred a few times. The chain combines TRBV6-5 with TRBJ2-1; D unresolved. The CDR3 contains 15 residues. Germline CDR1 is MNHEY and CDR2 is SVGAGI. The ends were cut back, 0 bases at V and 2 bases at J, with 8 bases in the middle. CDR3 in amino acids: CASSYSRGPYNEQFF. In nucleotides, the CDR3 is TGTGCCAGCAGTTACTCACGAGGCCCCTACAATGAGCAGTTCTTC.

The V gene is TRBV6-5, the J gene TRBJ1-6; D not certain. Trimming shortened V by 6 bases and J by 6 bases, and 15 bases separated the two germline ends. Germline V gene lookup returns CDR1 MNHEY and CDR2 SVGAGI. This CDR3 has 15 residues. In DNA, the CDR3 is TGTGCCAGCAGCAATGAGGGCCCATTTAATTCACCCCTCCACTTT. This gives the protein CASSNEGPFNSPLHF.

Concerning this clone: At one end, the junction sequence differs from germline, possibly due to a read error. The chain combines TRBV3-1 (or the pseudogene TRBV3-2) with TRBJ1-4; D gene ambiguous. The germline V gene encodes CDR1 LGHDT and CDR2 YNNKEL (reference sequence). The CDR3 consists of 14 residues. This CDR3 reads CASSQGGNNEKLFF. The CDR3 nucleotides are TGTGCCAGCAGCCAAGGAGGGAACAATGAGAAACTGTTTTTT.

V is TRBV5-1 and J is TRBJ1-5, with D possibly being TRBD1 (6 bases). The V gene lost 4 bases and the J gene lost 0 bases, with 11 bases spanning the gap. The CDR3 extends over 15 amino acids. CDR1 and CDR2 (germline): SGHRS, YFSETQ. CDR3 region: CASSPGTSSNQPQHF. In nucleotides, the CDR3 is TGCGCCAGCAGCCCCGGGACATCTAGCAATCAGCCCCAGCATTTT.

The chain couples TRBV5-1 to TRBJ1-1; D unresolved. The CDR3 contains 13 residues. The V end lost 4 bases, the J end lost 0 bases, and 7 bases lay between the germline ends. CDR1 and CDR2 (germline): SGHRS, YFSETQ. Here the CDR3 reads CASSEPVNTEAFF. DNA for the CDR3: TGCGCCAGCAGCGAGCCGGTGAACACTGAAGCTTTCTTT.

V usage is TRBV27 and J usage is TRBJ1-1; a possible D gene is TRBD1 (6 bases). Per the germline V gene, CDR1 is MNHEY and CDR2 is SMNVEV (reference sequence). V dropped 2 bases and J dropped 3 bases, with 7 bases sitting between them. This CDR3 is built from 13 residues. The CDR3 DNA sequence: TGTGCCAGCAGTTTAGGACAGTACACTGAAGCTTTCTTT. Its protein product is CASSLGQYTEAFF.

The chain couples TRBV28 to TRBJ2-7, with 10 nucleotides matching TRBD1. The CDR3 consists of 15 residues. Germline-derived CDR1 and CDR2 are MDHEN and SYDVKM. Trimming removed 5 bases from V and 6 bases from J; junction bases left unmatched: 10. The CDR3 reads CASSRPGTGDTEQYF. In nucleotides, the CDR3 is TGTGCCAGCAGTCGTCCCGGGACAGGGGATACCGAGCAGTACTTC.

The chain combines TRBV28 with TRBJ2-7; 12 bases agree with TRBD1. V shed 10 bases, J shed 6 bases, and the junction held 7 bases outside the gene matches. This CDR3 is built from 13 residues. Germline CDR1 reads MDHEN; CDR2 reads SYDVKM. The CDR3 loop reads CAIRDRGLSEQYF. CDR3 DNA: TGTGCCATTAGGGACAGGGGGCTGAGCGAGCAGTACTTC. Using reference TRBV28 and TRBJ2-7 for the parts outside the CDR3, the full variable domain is DVKVTQSSRYLVKRTGEKVFLECVQDMDHENMFWYRQDPGLGLRLIYFSYDVKMKEKGDIPEGYSVSREKKERFSLILESASTNQTSMYLCAIRDRGLSEQYFGPGTRLTVT.

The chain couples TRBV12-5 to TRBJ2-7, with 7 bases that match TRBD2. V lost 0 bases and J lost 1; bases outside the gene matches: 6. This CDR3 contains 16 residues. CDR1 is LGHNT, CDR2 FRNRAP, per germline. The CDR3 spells CASGLVAGTGSYEQYF. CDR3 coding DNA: TGTGCTAGTGGTTTGGTAGCGGGGACGGGATCCTACGAGCAGTACTTC.

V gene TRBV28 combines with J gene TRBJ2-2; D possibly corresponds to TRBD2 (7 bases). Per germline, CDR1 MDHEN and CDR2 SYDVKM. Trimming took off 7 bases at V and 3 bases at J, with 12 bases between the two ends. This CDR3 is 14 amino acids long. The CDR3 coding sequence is TGTGCCAGCACTCTAGGGGGGGACACCGGGGAGCTGTTTTTT. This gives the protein CASTLGGDTGELFF.

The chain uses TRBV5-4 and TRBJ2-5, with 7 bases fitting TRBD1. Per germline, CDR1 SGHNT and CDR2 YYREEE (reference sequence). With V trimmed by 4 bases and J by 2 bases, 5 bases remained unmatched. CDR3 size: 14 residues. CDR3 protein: CASSLTGIQETQYF. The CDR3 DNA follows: TGTGCCAGCAGCCTGACAGGGATACAAGAGACCCAGTACTTC.

DNA of the CDR3: TGTGCCAGCAGCCTCGGTACGACCCAGTACTTC. It translates to CASSLGTTQYF. This chain joins TRBV12-3 or TRBV12-4 and TRBJ2-5, with no clear D. The CDR3 has 11 amino acids. The germline V and J ends were trimmed by 6 bases and 7 bases, with 9 bases remaining between them.

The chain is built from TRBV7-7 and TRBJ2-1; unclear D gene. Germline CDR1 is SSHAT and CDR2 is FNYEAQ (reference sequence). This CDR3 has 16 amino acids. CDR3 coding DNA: TGTGCTACCGGCGTGGAGCCTTATGTCGTGACCAATGAGCAGTTCTTC. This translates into CATGVEPYVVTNEQFF.

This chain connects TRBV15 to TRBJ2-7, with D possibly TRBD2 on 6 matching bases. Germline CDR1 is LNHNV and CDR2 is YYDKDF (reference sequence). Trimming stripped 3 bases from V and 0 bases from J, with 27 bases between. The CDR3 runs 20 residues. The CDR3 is CATSSPRQRGTGGGSYEQYF. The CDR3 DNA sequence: TGTGCCACCAGCAGCCCCAGACAGCGAGGAACCGGGGGAGGCTCCTACGAGCAGTACTTC.

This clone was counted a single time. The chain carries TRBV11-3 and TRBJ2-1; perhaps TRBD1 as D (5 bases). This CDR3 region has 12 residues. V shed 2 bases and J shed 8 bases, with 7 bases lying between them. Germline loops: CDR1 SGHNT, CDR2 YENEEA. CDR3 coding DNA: TGTGCCAGCAGCTTACAGGGCTATGAGCAGTTCTTC. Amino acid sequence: CASSLQGYEQFF.

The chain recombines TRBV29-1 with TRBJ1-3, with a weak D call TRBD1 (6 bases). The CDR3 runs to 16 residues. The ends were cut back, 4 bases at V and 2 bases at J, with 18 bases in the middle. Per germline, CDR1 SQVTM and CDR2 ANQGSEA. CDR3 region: CSVGQVGTAAGNTIYF. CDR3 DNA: TGCAGCGTTGGACAGGTGGGAACGGCTGCTGGAAACACCATATATTTT.